This entry lists 19 T cell receptor beta chains sequenced from one sample in a study of cytomegalovirus exposure and HLA in healthy donors. Profiled with immunoSEQ multiplex PCR; TCRdb holds only in-frame clones, not every one. The data contain some 68,000 clones, over 95% of them singletons. The sequencing input was PBMCs. Receptors originate from a man in his late teens or twenties in good health and CMV-seronegative.

The chain carries TRBV6-5 and TRBJ2-3; 7 positions agree with TRBD2. With 1 base clipped from V and 1 base from J, the junction kept 5 bases outside the gene matches. The CDR3 runs 16 residues. Germline loops: CDR1 MNHEY, CDR2 SVGAGI. The CDR3 protein is CASSYLSGRGTDTQYF. The DNA of the CDR3 is TGTGCCAGCAGTTACTTGTCAGGGAGGGGCACAGATACGCAGTATTTT.

J is TRBJ1-2 and V is TRBV30; 11 positions match TRBD1. This CDR3 contains 12 residues. J lost 4 bases, V lost 5 bases, and 0 bases had no gene match. Per the germline V gene, CDR1 is GTSNPN and CDR2 is SVGIG (reference sequence). CDR3 sequence reads: CAWGTGGYGYTF. In DNA form, the CDR3 reads TGTGCCTGGGGGACAGGGGGCTATGGCTACACCTTC.

The rearrangement links TRBV4-1 to TRBJ1-1; 7 bases match TRBD1. J gave up 4 bases and V 0 bases, and 8 bases lay outside the gene matches. Germline loops: CDR1 MGHRA, CDR2 YSYEKL. The CDR3 sequence is 16 residues long. The CDR3 sequence is CASSQEVYQGVTEAFF. CDR3 in DNA: TGCGCCAGCAGCCAAGAAGTTTATCAGGGGGTCACTGAAGCTTTCTTT.

This clone showed up just once. J is TRBJ2-7 and V is TRBV4-1, with 9 positions matching TRBD1. Trimming removed 0 bases from V and 3 bases from J; junction bases left unmatched: 3. Germline loops: CDR1 MGHRA, CDR2 YSYEKL. The CDR3 contains 15 residues. In nucleotides, the CDR3 is TGCGCCAGCAGCCAAGAACAGGGGGCTGGCTACGAGCAGTACTTC. Translating gives CASSQEQGAGYEQYF.

The chain joins TRBV7-6 to TRBJ1-3; 11 positions agree with TRBD1. Trimming removed 4 bases from V and 1 base from J; junction bases left unmatched: 9. This CDR3 contains 18 residues. CDR1 is SGHVS and CDR2 is FNYEAQ in the germline V gene. CDR3 loop: CASSSGQGGIVSGNTIYF. The CDR3 bases are TGTGCCAGCAGCTCGGGACAGGGGGGAATCGTTTCTGGAAACACCATATATTTT.

The chain is built from TRBV10-1 and TRBJ2-1; 13 positions match TRBD2. The CDR3 extends over 15 amino acids. Germline lookup yields CDR1 WNHNN and CDR2 SYGVQD (reference sequence). The V gene end was trimmed by 2 bases and the J gene end by 8 bases; junction bases not matched to a gene: 3. The CDR3 region has the DNA TGCGCCAGCAGTGAGAGGACTAGCGGGAGTGATGAGCAGTTCTTC. Translating gives CASSERTSGSDEQFF.

The sample holds one count of this clone. V usage is TRBV7-9 and J usage is TRBJ1-2; weak D call: TRBD1 (5 bases). This CDR3 is 15 amino acids long. V shed 4 bases and J shed 5 bases, with 17 bases lying between them. Germline lookup yields CDR1 SEHNR and CDR2 FQNEAQ (reference sequence). Here the CDR3 reads CASSSLVGQSYGYTF. In DNA, the CDR3 is TGTGCCAGCAGCTCTCTAGTGGGGCAGAGTTATGGCTACACCTTC.

The rearrangement links TRBV27 to TRBJ2-5; 7 positions agree with TRBD1. CDR1 is MNHEY and CDR2 is SMNVEV in the germline V gene (reference sequence). V lost 7 bases to trimming and J lost 5 bases; unmatched junction nucleotides: 13. This CDR3 has 15 residues. This chain's CDR3 is CASNTRGGAKETQYF. For the CDR3, the DNA is TGTGCCAGCAATACACGAGGGGGCGCGAAGGAGACCCAGTACTTC.

V usage is TRBV30 and J usage is TRBJ2-7, with 7 bases matching TRBD1. Germline V gives CDR1 GTSNPN, CDR2 SVGIG (reference sequence). V shed 5 bases, J shed 6 bases, and the junction held 10 bases outside the gene matches. The CDR3 sequence is 13 residues long. CDR3 DNA sequence: TGTGCCTGGGGGACAGCCCCCGCGGGCGAGCAGTACTTC. This translates into CAWGTAPAGEQYF.

The rearrangement joins TRBV6-1 to TRBJ2-1, with a tentative D call TRBD1 (5 bases). V lost 5 bases to trimming and J lost 6 bases, with 8 bases between them. The CDR3 extends over 12 amino acids. In germline, CDR1 is MNHNS, CDR2 SASEGT. The CDR3 protein is CASSTQGNEQFF. In DNA, the CDR3 is TGTGCCAGCAGTACTCAGGGCAATGAGCAGTTCTTC.

The chain carries TRBV6-1 and TRBJ2-1; TRBD1 aligns across 10 bases. CDR1 and CDR2 from the germline V gene are MNHNS and SASEGT. The CDR3 is 15 amino acids. V gave up 9 bases and J gave up 6 bases; unmatched junction bases: 11. CDR3 in DNA: TGTGCCAGTGAGAAGACAGGGGGCGAAATCAATGAGCAGTTCTTC. It codes for CASEKTGGEINEQFF.

This clone was recorded once. V and J are TRBV25-1 and TRBJ2-1; the match to TRBD2 covers 14 bases. The CDR3 covers 18 residues. The germline V gene has CDR1 MGHDK and CDR2 SYGVNS. V shed 2 bases, J shed 10 bases, and the junction held 13 bases outside the gene matches. This CDR3 reads CASSEPGLAGAVSGEQFF. CDR3 bases: TGTGCCAGCAGTGAACCGGGACTAGCGGGAGCTGTTTCCGGGGAGCAGTTCTTC.

The count of this clone is one. This chain joins TRBV30 and TRBJ2-6; TRBD1 matches 9 bases. The CDR3 spans 17 residues. CDR1 and CDR2 from the germline V gene are GTSNPN and SVGIG (reference sequence). V gave up 0 bases and J gave up 4 bases; unmatched junction bases: 7. The CDR3 loop is CAWSVQGTGYGANVLTF. The CDR3 bases are TGTGCCTGGAGTGTACAGGGGACAGGGTACGGGGCCAACGTCCTGACTTTC.

CDR3 in amino acids: CASSGQRAGELFF. DNA of the CDR3: TGTGCCAGTAGTGGACAGCGCGCCGGGGAGCTGTTTTTT. This chain uses TRBV19 with TRBJ2-2; a possible D gene is TRBD1 (6 bases). Trimming removed 5 bases at V and 6 bases at J, with 10 bases between. CDR1 LNHDA and CDR2 SQIVND come from the germline V gene (reference sequence). CDR3 length equals 13 residues.

The chain joins TRBV5-8 to TRBJ1-1, with D hard to call. Germline CDR1 SGHTS, CDR2 YDEGEE. CDR3 length: 13 residues. Trimming shortened V by 2 bases and J by 0 bases, and 5 bases separated the two germline ends. The CDR3 reads CASSFRVNTEAFF. The CDR3 DNA is TGTGCCAGCAGCTTCCGAGTGAACACTGAAGCTTTCTTT.

This rearrangement joins TRBV7-9 to TRBJ1-3; D unresolved. The CDR3 totals 15 residues. The germline gives CDR1 SEHNR, CDR2 FQNEAQ (reference sequence). The germline V and J ends were trimmed by 5 bases and 2 bases, with 13 bases remaining between them. CDR3 protein: CASSHSPQAGNTIYF. The CDR3 DNA follows: TGTGCCAGCAGCCACAGTCCCCAGGCTGGAAACACCATATATTTT.

J is TRBJ2-1 and V is TRBV7-9; 7 bases align to TRBD2. The CDR3 has 17 residues. V was clipped by 8 bases and J by 7 bases; unmatched bases: 20. Germline V gene data show CDR1 as SEHNR and CDR2 as FQNEAQ (reference sequence). As DNA, the CDR3 is TGTGCCAGCGAGAGTAGAATCGGGGAGTGGGAGGGGAATGAGCAGTTCTTC. This encodes CASESRIGEWEGNEQFF.

The chain recombines TRBV6-4 with TRBJ1-1; the D gene is possibly TRBD1 (5 bases). The germline CDR1 and CDR2 sequences are MRHNA and SNTAGT. The CDR3 consists of 12 residues. V was clipped by 2 bases and J by 7 bases, with 8 bases between them. CDR3 nucleotides: TGTGCCAGCAGTGACAGGGGCGGTGAAGCTTTCTTT. Translating it yields CASSDRGGEAFF.

The chain links TRBV6-1 to TRBJ2-5, with D perhaps matching TRBD2 (6 bases). V dropped 7 bases and J dropped 2 bases, with 14 bases sitting between them. The CDR3 spans 14 residues. In germline, CDR1 is MNHNS, CDR2 SASEGT. This CDR3 reads CASKSIADQETQYF. CDR3 nucleotide sequence: TGTGCCAGCAAATCCATAGCGGATCAAGAGACCCAGTACTTC.